This TCR beta chain was sequenced in a study of T-cell memory formation after mild COVID-19. Barcoded TCR alpha and TCR beta cDNA libraries with UMIs came from 5'RACE using constant-segment primers. TCRdb reprocessed the 5' RACE reads via MiXCR and lists one record per CDR3 protein. The table shows around 470,000 distinct CDR3 sequences, with 20% occurring only once. This clonotype was seen more than once but under ten times. Its matching antigen is unknown. Regarding the study as a whole: Among contracting clones, CD4+ were mainly CM/EM and CD8+ enriched in EMRA. Later expanders leaned CD4+, whereas clones that contracted between day 15 and 85 were balanced CD4/CD8.

The clonotype was recovered from an adult woman who had mild COVID-19 (a few samples of this study predate the infection). Cell type and time point are not known. The sequencing sample was made of PBMCs or a T cell subset sorted from them (not recorded which).

The CDR3 DNA reads TGTGCCAGCAGCTCAAACAGGGGAAGATCCTACAATGAGCAGTTCTTC. Its protein product is CASSSNRGRSYNEQFF. This chain uses TRBV12-3 or TRBV12-4 with TRBJ2-1; 7 bases are shared with TRBD1. Losses at the gene ends were 6 bases for V and 1 base for J; bases not matched to a gene: 9. The CDR3 runs to 16 residues.